This TCR beta chain was identified in a study of T cell responses to AZD1222 COVID-19 vaccine. The germline V gene has CDR1 SGHKS and CDR2 YYEKEE (reference sequence). This CDR3 region has 13 residues. Trimming pared 0 bases from V and 5 bases from J, leaving 6 bases between. This clone was observed a handful of times. Generated by immunoSEQ multiplex PCR, the TCRdb table keeps only in-frame clones and is missing some. This sample has about 42,000 clones, with approximately 88% found just once. This sample comprised peripheral blood, obtained 28 days after the second AZD1222 dose. This rearrangement joins TRBV5-5 to TRBJ1-5; D gene unclear. The origin of this receptor is an adult who received the AZD1222 COVID-19 vaccine. The CDR3 here is CASSLETYQPQHF. DNA of the CDR3: TGTGCCAGCAGCTTGGAGACTTATCAGCCCCAGCATTTT.